The 7 T cell receptor beta chains presented below share a single source sample, sequenced in a study of T cell responses to AZD1222 COVID-19 vaccine. The method was immunoSEQ multiplex PCR; TCRdb's version includes in-frame clones alone and lacks a portion of them. This table holds 80,000 to 95,000 clones, about nine tenths found once. Here the sequenced sample was peripheral blood, taken 28 days after the second AZD1222 dose. These receptor sequences come from an adult who received the AZD1222 COVID-19 vaccine.

The chain employs TRBV28 and TRBJ1-6; D is possibly TRBD1 (6 bases). The CDR3 contains 19 residues. Germline V gene lookup returns CDR1 MDHEN and CDR2 SYDVKM. V dropped 2 bases and J dropped 0 bases, with 17 bases sitting between them. CDR3 DNA sequence: TGTGCCAGCAGTTTAGTTGTTGGAGGGGGAAGCTCCTATAATTCACCCCTCCACTTT. Encoded protein: CASSLVVGGGSSYNSPLHF.

The rearrangement joins TRBV7-2 to TRBJ2-5, with 8 bases fitting TRBD2. Germline assignment: CDR1 SGHTA and CDR2 FQGNSA. Unmatched junction bases numbered 4, after V lost 1 base and J lost 0 bases. The CDR3 covers 16 residues. Here the CDR3 reads CASSLGGSGNQETQYF. The CDR3 coding sequence is TGTGCCAGCAGCTTAGGAGGTAGCGGGAACCAAGAGACCCAGTACTTC.

J is TRBJ1-5 and V is TRBV3-1 (or the pseudogene TRBV3-2); TRBD1 might be the D (6 bases). V shed 3 bases and J shed 9 bases, with 12 bases lying between them. Germline V gene sequence: CDR1 LGHDT, CDR2 YNNKEL (reference sequence). The CDR3 is made up of 13 amino acids. CDR3 amino acids: CASSQRGDGPQHF. CDR3 coding DNA: TGTGCCAGCAGCCAGAGGGGGGATGGGCCCCAGCATTTT.

The chain joins TRBV5-1 to TRBJ2-3, with unresolved D. The germline V and J ends were trimmed by 0 bases and 5 bases, with 7 bases remaining between them. Germline V gene data show CDR1 as SGHRS and CDR2 as YFSETQ. The CDR3 totals 13 residues. CDR3 in amino acids: CASSLESGDTQYF. In DNA, the CDR3 is TGCGCCAGCAGCTTGGAATCGGGAGATACGCAGTATTTT.

The V gene is TRBV5-1, the J gene TRBJ1-1; 9 bases agree with TRBD1. Germline V gene lookup returns CDR1 SGHRS and CDR2 YFSETQ. The V gene end was trimmed by 0 bases and the J gene end by 11 bases; junction bases not matched to a gene: 11. The CDR3 sequence is 15 residues long. The CDR3 DNA reads as TGCGCCAGCAGCTTGGCCCCCGGGACAGGGTTGTGGGCTTTCTTT. This codes for CASSLAPGTGLWAFF. Full variable domain (outside the CDR3, taken from reference TRBV5-1 and TRBJ1-1): KAGVTQTPRYLIKTRGQQVTLSCSPISGHRSVSWYQQTPGQGLQFLFEYFSETQRNKGNFPGRFSGRQFSNSRSEMNVSTLELGDSALYLCASSLAPGTGLWAFFGQGTRLTVV.

The count of this clone is one. The chain recombines TRBV30 with TRBJ1-3; 7 nucleotides match TRBD1. The CDR3 length is 13 residues. The J segment lost 4 bases and the V segment lost 5 bases, leaving 5 bases of the junction unmatched. The V gene's germline CDR1 is GTSNPN and CDR2 SVGIG (reference sequence). CDR3 bases: TGTGCCTGGGACCGGGACAGAGGAAACACCATATATTTT. Encoded protein: CAWDRDRGNTIYF.

This chain joins TRBV27 and TRBJ2-7, with D perhaps matching TRBD1 (5 bases). Trimming removed 5 bases at V and 3 bases at J, with 17 bases between. The length of the CDR3 is 15 residues. CDR1 and CDR2 from the germline V gene are MNHEY and SMNVEV (reference sequence). CDR3 sequence: CASSPPAGLGYEQYF. CDR3 nucleotides: TGTGCCAGCAGTCCCCCCGCAGGGTTAGGCTACGAGCAGTACTTC.